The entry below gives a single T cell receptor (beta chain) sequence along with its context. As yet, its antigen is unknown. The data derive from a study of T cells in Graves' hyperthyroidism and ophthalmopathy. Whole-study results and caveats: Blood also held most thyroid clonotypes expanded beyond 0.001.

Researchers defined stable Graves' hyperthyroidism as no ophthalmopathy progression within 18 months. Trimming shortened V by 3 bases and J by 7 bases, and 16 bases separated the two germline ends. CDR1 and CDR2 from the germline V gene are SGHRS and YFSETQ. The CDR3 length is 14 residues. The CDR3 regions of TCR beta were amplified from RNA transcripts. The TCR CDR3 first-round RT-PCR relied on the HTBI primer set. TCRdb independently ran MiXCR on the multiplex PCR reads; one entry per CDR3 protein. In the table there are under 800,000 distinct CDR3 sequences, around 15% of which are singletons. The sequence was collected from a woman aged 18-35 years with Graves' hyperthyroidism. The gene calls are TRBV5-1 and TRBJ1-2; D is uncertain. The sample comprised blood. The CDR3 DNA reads TGCGCCAGCAGCTCCCTGGTAGGTGGCTTTGGCTACACCTTC. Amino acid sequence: CASSSLVGGFGYTF.